This TCR beta chain is drawn from a study of CD8+ T cells in alopecia areata. Study overall: It was oral tofacitinib, at 5 to 10 mg twice daily, that treated patients received. The authors scored treated patients' severity by affected scalp percentage. Tofacitinib administration persisted for 6 to 18 months, succeeded by 6 months off drug.

This sample's treatment: oral pan-JAK inhibitor, 5-10 mg twice daily. As the sequencing template, cDNA was produced by extracting RNA and reverse transcribing it. Using immunoSEQ multiplex PCR, the repertoire was profiled, and TCRdb retains in-frame clones only, with some absent. This sample carries around 100,000 clones, under 60% of them seen once, and the ten largest clones take less than 15%. This TCR came from a human donor with alopecia areata. Sequencing used CD8+ T cells sorted from blood, obtained at week 24, from a patient treated with tofacitinib.

In DNA form, the CDR3 reads TGCAGCGTTGAAGGAGGGCAGGAGAACTACGAGCAGTACTTC. This gives the protein CSVEGGQENYEQYF. The rearrangement links TRBV29-1 to TRBJ2-7; possible D gene TRBD2, 5 bases. CDR3 length equals 14 residues. Germline assignment: CDR1 SQVTM and CDR2 ANQGSEA. Trimming left V 1 base short and J 3 bases short, with 13 bases between.